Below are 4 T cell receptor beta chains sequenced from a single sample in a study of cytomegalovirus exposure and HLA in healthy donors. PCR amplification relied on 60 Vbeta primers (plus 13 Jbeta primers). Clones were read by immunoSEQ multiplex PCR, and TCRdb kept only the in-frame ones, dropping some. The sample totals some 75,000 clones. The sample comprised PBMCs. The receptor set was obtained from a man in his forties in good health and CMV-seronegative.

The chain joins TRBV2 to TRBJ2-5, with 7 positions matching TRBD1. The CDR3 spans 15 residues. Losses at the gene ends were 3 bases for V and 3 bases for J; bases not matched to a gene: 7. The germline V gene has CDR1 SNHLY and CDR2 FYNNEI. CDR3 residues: CASSDKGQLEETQYF. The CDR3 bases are TGTGCCAGCAGTGACAAGGGACAGCTAGAAGAGACCCAGTACTTC.

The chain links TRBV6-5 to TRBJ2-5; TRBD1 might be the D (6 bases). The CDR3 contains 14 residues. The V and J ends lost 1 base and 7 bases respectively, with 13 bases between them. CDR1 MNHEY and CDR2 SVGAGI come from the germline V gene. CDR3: CASSYLGAGGTQYF. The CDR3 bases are TGTGCCAGCAGTTACTTGGGGGCTGGGGGGACCCAGTACTTC.

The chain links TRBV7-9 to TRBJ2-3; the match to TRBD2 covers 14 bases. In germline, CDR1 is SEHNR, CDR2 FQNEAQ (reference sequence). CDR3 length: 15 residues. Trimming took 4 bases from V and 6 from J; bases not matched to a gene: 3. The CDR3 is CASSSGLAGADTQYF. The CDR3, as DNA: TGTGCCAGCAGCTCGGGACTAGCGGGAGCCGATACGCAGTATTTT.

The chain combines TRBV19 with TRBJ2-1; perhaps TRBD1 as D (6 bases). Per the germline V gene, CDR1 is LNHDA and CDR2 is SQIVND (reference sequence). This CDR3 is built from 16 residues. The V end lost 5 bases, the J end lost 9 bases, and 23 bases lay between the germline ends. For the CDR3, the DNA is TGTGCCAGTAGTTACCCCCCAGGGGCCTCGGTGATTGAGCAGTTCTTC. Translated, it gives CASSYPPGASVIEQFF.